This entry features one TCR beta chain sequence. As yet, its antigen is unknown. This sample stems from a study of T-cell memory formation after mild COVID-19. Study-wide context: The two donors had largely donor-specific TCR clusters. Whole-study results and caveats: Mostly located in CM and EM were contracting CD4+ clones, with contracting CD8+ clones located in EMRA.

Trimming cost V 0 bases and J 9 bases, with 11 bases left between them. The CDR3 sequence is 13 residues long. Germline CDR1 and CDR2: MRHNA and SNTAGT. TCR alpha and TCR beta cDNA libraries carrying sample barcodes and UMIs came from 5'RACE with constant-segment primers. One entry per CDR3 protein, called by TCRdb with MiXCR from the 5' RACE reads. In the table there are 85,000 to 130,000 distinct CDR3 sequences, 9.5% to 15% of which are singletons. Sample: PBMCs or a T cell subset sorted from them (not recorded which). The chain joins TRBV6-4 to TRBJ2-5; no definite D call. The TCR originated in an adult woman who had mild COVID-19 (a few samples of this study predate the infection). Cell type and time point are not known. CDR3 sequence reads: CASSDSAESPQYF. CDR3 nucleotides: TGTGCCAGCAGTGACTCTGCTGAATCCCCCCAGTACTTC.